This T cell receptor (beta chain) comes out of a study of graft-versus-host responses after intestinal transplantation. At the level of the study: Multivisceral, liver-intestinal, or isolated intestinal transplants were given to recipients. Anti-thymocyte globulin induction, then tacrolimus and steroids for 3 to 4 years, went to all recipients. Broader study findings: In recipient marrow, GvH clones were found, and some appeared first in ileum or blood. Within allografts, high graft-versus-host to host-versus-graft clonal ratios were seen among patients with graft-donor T cell macrochimerism.

Data came from immunoSEQ multiplex PCR; TCRdb stores just in-frame clones and leaves some out. The sample includes 90,000 to 95,000 clones, 91% seen only once; the top ten take around 0.5%. To note about this clone: Its matching antigen is unknown.

Source: unstimulated CD8+ T cells sorted from spleen or lymph node cells, taken before intestinal transplant. This TCR came from a human donor who received an intestinal transplant.

CDR3 DNA sequence: TGTGCCAGCAGCGGACTAGCGGGGGATTACACCGGGGAGCTGTTTTTT. It specifies CASSGLAGDYTGELFF. The gene calls are TRBV11-2 and TRBJ2-2; 13 bases agree with TRBD2. The trim removed 5 bases at V and 3 bases at J, leaving 3 bases unmatched. This CDR3 is built from 16 residues. Germline CDR1 and CDR2: SGHAT and FQNNGV.